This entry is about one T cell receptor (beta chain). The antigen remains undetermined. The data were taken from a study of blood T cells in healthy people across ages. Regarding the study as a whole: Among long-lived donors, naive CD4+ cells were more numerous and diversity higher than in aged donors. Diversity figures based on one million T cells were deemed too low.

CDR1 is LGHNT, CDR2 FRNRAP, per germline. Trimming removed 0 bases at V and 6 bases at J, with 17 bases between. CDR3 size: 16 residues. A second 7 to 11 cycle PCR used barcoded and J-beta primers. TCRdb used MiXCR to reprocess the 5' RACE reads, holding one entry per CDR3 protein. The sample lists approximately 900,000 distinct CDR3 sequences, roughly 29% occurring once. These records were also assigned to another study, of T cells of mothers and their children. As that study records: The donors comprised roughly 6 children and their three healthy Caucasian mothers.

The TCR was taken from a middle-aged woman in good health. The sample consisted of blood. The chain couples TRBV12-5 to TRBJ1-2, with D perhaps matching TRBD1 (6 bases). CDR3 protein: CASGLVQGTPSHGYTF. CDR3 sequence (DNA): TGTGCTAGTGGTTTGGTTCAGGGGACACCTTCGCATGGCTACACCTTC.